This section outlines one T cell receptor beta chain sequence together with its context. This CDR3 contains 11 residues. Trimming pared 5 bases from V and 11 bases from J, leaving 15 bases between. The germline V gene has CDR1 DFQATT and CDR2 SNEGSKA (reference sequence). Clones were read by immunoSEQ multiplex PCR, and TCRdb kept only the in-frame ones, dropping some. The table includes some 130,000 clones, 90% detected once. The sample comes from a study of control samples from healthy donors and cancer patients. The TCR sequence derives from a man aged 35 to 55 in good health. V and J are TRBV20-1 and TRBJ1-1; no definite D call. Sequenced material: blood. The CDR3: CSALGRVAAFF. CDR3 DNA sequence: TGCAGTGCTTTAGGACGTGTGGCGGCTTTCTTT.